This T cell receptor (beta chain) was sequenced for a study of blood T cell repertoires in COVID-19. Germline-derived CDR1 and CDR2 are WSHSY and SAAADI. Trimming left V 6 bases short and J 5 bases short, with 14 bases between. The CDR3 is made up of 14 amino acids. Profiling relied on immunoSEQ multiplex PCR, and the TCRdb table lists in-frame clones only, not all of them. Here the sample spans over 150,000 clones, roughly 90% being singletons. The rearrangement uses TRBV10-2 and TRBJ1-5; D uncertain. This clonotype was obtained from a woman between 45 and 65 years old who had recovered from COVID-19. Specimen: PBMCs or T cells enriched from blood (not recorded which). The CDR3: CASSKTVNYQPQHF. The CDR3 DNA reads TGCGCCAGCAGCAAAACGGTCAACTATCAGCCCCAGCATTTT.